This entry is about one T cell receptor beta chain. Per the original methods: Estimated nucleated cell counts came from reference gene primer amplification. TCRdb's table, derived via immunoSEQ multiplex PCR, lists solely in-frame clones and lacks some. V, J and clone size are taken as reported in that table, and D and trimming were inferred from the DNA itself. The sample lists some 98,000 clones; about 80% were seen once. The entry originates in a study of blood T cell repertoires in COVID-19. Study summary: Acute and convalescent COVID-19 samples came from the United States, Italy and Spain. PBMCs, B-cell-depleted T cells, or T cells provided the cDNA or gDNA that made up the material.

Trimming took 6 bases from V and 1 from J; bases not matched to a gene: 7. From germline, CDR1 is SGHRS and CDR2 YFSETQ. CDR3 length: 16 amino acids. Sequencing was done on a sample of peripheral blood. The chain links TRBV5-1 to TRBJ1-1; 12 bases align to TRBD1. The source of this sequence is a human donor in a cohort sampled during active COVID-19. CDR3 protein: CASMWGQGAKNTEAFF. CDR3 nucleotide sequence: TGCGCCAGCATGTGGGGACAGGGGGCGAAGAACACTGAAGCTTTCTTT.